This is a list of T cell receptor beta chains from one sample in a study of shared clonotypes between healthy human individuals. The method was immunoSEQ multiplex PCR; TCRdb's version includes in-frame clones alone and lacks a portion of them. Here the sample spans some 1,400,000 clones, about 96% being singletons. Sequencing used naive CD4+ T cells sorted from blood. These receptors were taken from a man in his thirties or forties in good health. CDR3s include the opening cysteine and the closing phenylalanine or tryptophan. Fields, in order: J gene, clone size, D gene, V gene, CDR3 DNA, CDR3 protein. D genes are given only for firm matches. Not all rows give a size; the values are once, few, many and, for expanded clones, a class.

TRBJ2-7	.	.	TRBV2	TGTGCCAGCAGAGCTTCAGGTTCCTACGAGCAGTACTTC	CASRASGSYEQYF
TRBJ2-5	.	.	TRBV13	TGTGCCAGCAGCGGGATGGGGTACCAAGAGACCCAGTACTTC	CASSGMGYQETQYF
TRBJ2-5	once	.	TRBV6-1	TGTGCCAGCAGCCTCTTAGGAAAGGAGACCCAGTACTTC	CASSLLGKETQYF
TRBJ2-3	.	TRBD2	TRBV28	TGTGCCCGCAGTTTATACGGGGGGGGGACCGACACAGATACGCAGTATTTT	CARSLYGGGTDTDTQYF
TRBJ2-3	once	TRBD1	TRBV14	TGTGCCAGCAGCCAAGCGGCAGGGGGTATAGATACGCAGTATTTT	CASSQAAGGIDTQYF
TRBJ2-1	.	TRBD1	TRBV7-3	TGTGCCAGCAGCTTAATAGCAGGGGGCCAGCCCACTGTTAATGAGCAGTTCTTC	CASSLIAGGQPTVNEQFF
TRBJ2-4	.	.	TRBV4-1	TGCGCCAGCAGCCAAGATCCGATGGGGCCTGGGGCCAAAAACATTCAGTACTTC	CASSQDPMGPGAKNIQYF
TRBJ2-3	.	.	TRBV5-4	TGTGCCAGCAGACCCGCTTACGGCCAGATCCAGGGTGGAGATACGCAGTATTTT	CASRPAYGQIQGGDTQYF
TRBJ2-4	.	.	TRBV2	TGTGCCAGCAGTGAAAGCAGGGACAAAAACATTCAGTACTTC	CASSESRDKNIQYF
TRBJ2-1	.	.	TRBV7-2	TGTGCCAGCAGCTTAGTAACGACTACCTACAATGAGCAGTTCTTC	CASSLVTTTYNEQFF
TRBJ1-1	.	.	TRBV5-4	TGTGCCAGCAGCCTGGGACAAAAGAACACTGAAGCTTTCTTT	CASSLGQKNTEAFF
TRBJ1-1	.	.	TRBV27	TGTGCCAGCAGTAGGGGGGGGGCAGACACTGAAGCTTTCTTT	CASSRGGADTEAFF
TRBJ1-1	.	.	TRBV28	TGTGCCAGCCATCAAACAGGCATTGAAGCTTTCTTT	CASHQTGIEAFF
TRBJ1-4	.	TRBD1	TRBV5-1	TGCGCCAGCAGCGCTCTGGACAGGGACATTGCTAATGAAAAACTGTTTTTT	CASSALDRDIANEKLFF
TRBJ2-5	.	.	TRBV5-1	TGCGCCAGCAGCTTGGTTCCTAGCGCGGAGACCCAGTACTTC	CASSLVPSAETQYF
TRBJ2-2	.	.	TRBV27	TGTGCCAGCAGTTTATCCGAGGCTAGGCAGGGGAACACCGGGGAGCTGTTTTTT	CASSLSEARQGNTGELFF
TRBJ2-7	.	TRBD2	TRBV5-4	TGTGCCAGCAGCCCAGGACCGGGACTAGCGGAGTACGAGCAGTACTTC	CASSPGPGLAEYEQYF
TRBJ1-1	.	TRBD1	TRBV11-1	TGTGCCAGCAGGGAGACCGGGACAGCTTTAGCTTTCTTT	CASRETGTALAFF
TRBJ1-2	.	.	TRBV19	TGTGCCAGTAGAAAGACACTGGCCCTCTCCGACGGCTACACCTTC	CASRKTLALSDGYTF
TRBJ1-1	.	.	TRBV9	TGTGCCAGCAGCGTAGTGGCTACTGACACTGAAGCTTTCTTT	CASSVVATDTEAFF
TRBJ2-5	.	.	TRBV11-2	TGTGCCAGCAACATCCTTGGAGACAGACAAGAGACCCAGTACTTC	CASNILGDRQETQYF
TRBJ2-2	.	.	TRBV2	TGTGCCAGCAAATTAACCGGGGAGCTGTTTTTT	CASKLTGELFF
TRBJ2-7	.	.	TRBV10-3	TGTGCCATCAGTGAGTCCGGCCGGACGAGCTCCTACGAGCAGTACTTC	CAISESGRTSSYEQYF
TRBJ2-2	.	TRBD1	TRBV19	TGTGCCAGTAGAACCACCACACGGACAGGGACCACCGGGGAGCTGTTTTTT	CASRTTTRTGTTGELFF
TRBJ2-3	.	.	TRBV6-1	TGTGCCAGCAGTGAAGGGCCCGTACAGGGTAACACAGATACGCAGTATTTT	CASSEGPVQGNTDTQYF
TRBJ2-7	.	.	TRBV7-6	TGTGCCAGCGGAACCTACGAGCAGTACTTC	CASGTYEQYF
TRBJ1-1	once	.	TRBV18	TGTGCCAGCTCACCACAGATCATGAACACTGAAGCTTTCTTT	CASSPQIMNTEAFF
TRBJ2-1	.	.	TRBV5-1	TGCGCCAGCAGCTTGTGGTCGAACAATGAGCAGTTCTTC	CASSLWSNNEQFF
TRBJ2-6	.	TRBD2	TRBV5-1	TGCGCCAGCAGCTTGCGAACCGGGACTAGCGGGAGTTTAGGATCTGGGGCCAACGTCCTGACTTTC	CASSLRTGTSGSLGSGANVLTF
TRBJ1-4	.	.	TRBV6-6	TGTGCCAGCAAAGGACAGTCTAATGAAAAACTGTTTTTT	CASKGQSNEKLFF
TRBJ1-2	.	.	TRBV28	TGTGCCAGCAGTTTGGGGGGAATGTATGGCTACACCTTC	CASSLGGMYGYTF
TRBJ1-1	.	TRBD1	TRBV7-8	TGTGCCAGCAGCAGAGACAGGGCGAGTAGGGTCGCTGAAGCTTTCTTT	CASSRDRASRVAEAFF
TRBJ1-4	.	.	TRBV27	TGTGCCAGCACCAGACTGGGCGAAAAACTGTTTTTT	CASTRLGEKLFF
TRBJ1-5	.	.	TRBV27	TGTGCCAGCAGTTTAGAGGCGGGACACAGGACGCCCCAGCATTTT	CASSLEAGHRTPQHF
TRBJ2-5	.	TRBD2	TRBV11-2	TGTGCCAGCAGCCCCACAAGAGGACTAGGGGTTCAAGAGACCCAGTACTTC	CASSPTRGLGVQETQYF
TRBJ2-7	.	.	TRBV5-1	TGCGCCAGCAGCTTGGCCCTCACCTACGAGCAGTACTTC	CASSLALTYEQYF
TRBJ2-7	.	.	TRBV13	TGTGCCAGCAGCTTAGATAGGGCCTACGAGCAGTACTTC	CASSLDRAYEQYF
TRBJ2-1	.	.	TRBV28	TGTGCCAGCTGTCAGAGCTCCTACAATGAGCAGTTCTTC	CASCQSSYNEQFF
TRBJ2-1	.	.	TRBV5-1	TGCGCCAGTAGCTTTGAGGGGAGATCCTACAATGAGCAGTTCTTC	CASSFEGRSYNEQFF
TRBJ2-7	.	TRBD2	TRBV4-1	TGCGCCAGCAGCCAAGAACGGCTAGCGGGAGGGCCACACGAGCAGTACTTC	CASSQERLAGGPHEQYF
TRBJ2-1	.	TRBD2	TRBV29-1	TGCAGCACCTGGACTAGCGGGAGAGGCAATGAGCAGTTCTTC	CSTWTSGRGNEQFF
TRBJ1-2	.	TRBD1	TRBV12-5	TGTGCTAGTGGTTTGGTACGTAGGGGGACAGGGAGGATTTATGGCTACACCTTC	CASGLVRRGTGRIYGYTF
TRBJ2-7	.	.	TRBV6-5	TGTGCCAGCAGTCGGCCCAGGAGTTTAGCGGCCTTC	CASSRPRSLAAF
TRBJ2-2	.	TRBD2	TRBV5-1	TGCGCCAGCAGCTTATCTAGCGGGCCGCCCGGGGAGCTGTTTTTT	CASSLSSGPPGELFF